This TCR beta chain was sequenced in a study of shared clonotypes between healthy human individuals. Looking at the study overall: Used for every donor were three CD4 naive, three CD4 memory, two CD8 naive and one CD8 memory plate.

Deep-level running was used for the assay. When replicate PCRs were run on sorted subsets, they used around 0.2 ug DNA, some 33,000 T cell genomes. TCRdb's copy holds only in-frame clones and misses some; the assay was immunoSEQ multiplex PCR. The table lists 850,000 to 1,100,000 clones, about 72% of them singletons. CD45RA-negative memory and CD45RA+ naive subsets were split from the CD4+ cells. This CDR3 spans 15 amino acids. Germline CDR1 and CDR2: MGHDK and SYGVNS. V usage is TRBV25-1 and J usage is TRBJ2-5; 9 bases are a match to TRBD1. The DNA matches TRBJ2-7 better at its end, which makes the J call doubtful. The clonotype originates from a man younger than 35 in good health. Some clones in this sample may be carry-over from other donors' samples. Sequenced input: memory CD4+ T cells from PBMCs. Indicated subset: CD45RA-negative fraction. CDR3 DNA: TGTGCCAGCAGTGAATTGGGGACAGGGACCAACGAGCAGTACTTC. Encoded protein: CASSELGTGTNEQYF.